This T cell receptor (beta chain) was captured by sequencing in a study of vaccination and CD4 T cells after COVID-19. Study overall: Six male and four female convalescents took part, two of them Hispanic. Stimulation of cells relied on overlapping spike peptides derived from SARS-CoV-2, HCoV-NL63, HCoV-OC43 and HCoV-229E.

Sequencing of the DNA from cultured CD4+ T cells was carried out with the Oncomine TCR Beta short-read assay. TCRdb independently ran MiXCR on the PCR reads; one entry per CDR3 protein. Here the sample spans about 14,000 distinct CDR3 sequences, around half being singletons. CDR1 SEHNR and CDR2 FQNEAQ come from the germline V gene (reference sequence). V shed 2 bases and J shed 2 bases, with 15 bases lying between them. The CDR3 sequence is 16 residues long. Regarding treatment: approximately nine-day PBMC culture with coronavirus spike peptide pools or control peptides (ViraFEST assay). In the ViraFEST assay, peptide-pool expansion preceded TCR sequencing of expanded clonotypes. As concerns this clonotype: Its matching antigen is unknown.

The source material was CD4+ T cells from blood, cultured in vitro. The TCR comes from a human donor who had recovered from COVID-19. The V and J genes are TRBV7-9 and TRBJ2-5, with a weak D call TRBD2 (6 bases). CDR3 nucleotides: TGTGCCAGCAGCTTAAATGGCCAGGGAGGACAAGAGACCCAGTACTTC. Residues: CASSLNGQGGQETQYF.